A single sample gave rise to the 3 T cell receptor beta chains below, sequenced in a study of tissue T cells after allogeneic stem cell transplantation. Measured with immunoSEQ multiplex PCR; TCRdb has only the in-frame clones, and not every one. This sample has about 48,000 clones; 65% to 80% occur once, and the top ten carry around 0.67%. The specimen was sorted cells pooled from one or two spleens. The receptors shown here come from a pool of C57BL/6 mice in good health.

As for this clone: Mouse germline and gene names are used. Sequencing ends 1 residue short of the CDR3 end; the germline J gene provides the rest. The rearrangement uses TRBV3 and TRBJ2-1, with 7 bases that match TRBD2. The V and J ends lost 1 base and 1 base, in that order; junction bases with no gene match: 1. The CDR3 loop spans 15 amino acids. Looked up from germline, CDR1 is SNHLY and CDR2 is FYNGKV (reference sequence). The CDR3 sequence: CASSLELGNYAEQFF. CDR3 DNA (partial): TGTGCCAGCAGCTTAGAACTGGGGAACTATGCTGAGCAGTTC.

About this clone: The genes are named according to mouse. The read terminates 1 residue ahead of where the CDR3 ends, so the germline J gene completes it. V usage is TRBV1 and J usage is TRBJ2-5; TRBD2 matches 11 bases. The V and J ends lost 2 bases and 3 bases, in that order; junction bases with no gene match: 4. CDR1 NSQYPW and CDR2 LRSPGD come from the germline V gene (reference sequence). The CDR3 extends over 16 amino acids. The CDR3 here is CTCSAPTGGAQDTQYF. The CDR3 bases that were read are TGCACCTGCAGTGCACCTACTGGGGGGGCGCAAGACACCCAGTAC. The complete variable domain, with remaining parts taken from reference TRBV1 and TRBJ2-5, reads VTLLEQNPRWRLVPRGQAVNLRCILKNSQYPWMSWYQQDLQKQLQWLFTLRSPGDKEVKSLPGADYLATRVTDTELRLQVANMSQGRTLYCTCSAPTGGAQDTQYFGPGTRLLVL.

In its sample, this clone was seen a few times. The listed genes are named as in mouse. The read terminates 1 residue before the CDR3 end, so the remaining end is supplied by the germline J gene. The V call is TRBV4, the J call TRBJ1-6; D ambiguous. TRBJ1-6 is designated an ORF whose function remains uncertain. Germline lookup yields CDR1 LGHDT and CDR2 YNNKQL (reference sequence). The CDR3 covers 13 residues. V lost 4 bases, J lost 0 bases, and 1 base lay in between. CDR3 DNA, as far as it was read: TGTGCCAGCAGCTCTTCCTATAATTCGCCCCTCTAC. Its translation: CASSSSYNSPLY. The whole CDR3 sequence is CASSSSYNSPLYF.